This entry describes one T cell receptor (beta chain). Its antigen has not been determined. No much larger clone exists at a distance of one base, and base qualities are not known. Collaborating institutions collected whole blood in K2EDTA tubes following their own protocols. For TCRbeta analysis, collaborator samples were shipped as frozen whole blood, as isolated PBMCs, or as DNA extracted from either sample type. These data originate in a study of blood T cell repertoires in COVID-19 (dated by TCRdb to the early 2020s). For the study in its entirety: Collaborator samples came from the United States, Italy and Spain and covered acute and convalescent phases of COVID-19. The dataset comprised deeply sampled blood TCRbeta repertoires from subjects exposed to, actively infected with, or recovered from COVID-19. The material from the prospective study consisted of cDNA or gDNA derived from T cells, B-cell-depleted T cells, or PBMCs. Where available, HLA class I and class II types were taken from metadata supplied by the sample provider and were not determined by assay-based typing. Samples came from the ongoing ImmuneRACE study (first 160 participants) plus 1,254 subjects from 6 global collaborators. A freely available public database, intended as a resource for researchers studying the immune response to SARS-CoV-2, is where the repertoires were released. A de-identified subject ID, COVID-19 status, age in years and sex were almost always included in the sample metadata.

Unmatched junction bases come to 9, with V trimmed by 4 bases and J by 4 bases. From its cysteine to its phenylalanine, the CDR3 spans 16 amino acids. Just the 48-base CDR3 DNA is kept, in frame starting at base 1. The germline V gene specifies SGHDT as CDR1 and YYEEEE as CDR2. The immunoSEQ Assay, a bias-controlled multiplex PCR, was used to amplify TCRbeta CDR3 regions from genomic DNA. As for the authors' bioinformatics: The number of nucleated cells in each sample was estimated by amplification of reference gene primers within the assay. To quantify the absolute abundance of each unique TCRbeta CDR3 rearrangement, sequence reads were collapsed and filtered. For each sample, productive Simpson clonality was calculated as the square root of Simpson's diversity index across productive rearrangements. The table comes from immuneACCESS by way of TCRdb, which keeps in-frame sequences with V and J called. Part of the clones is missing from these tables; in studies checked, under half for an unresolved V gene and the rest for unknown reasons. The V and J calls and clone size were taken over from that table, and D and trimming were inferred from the DNA. This sample is represented by about 68,000 clones; roughly 85% of them were singletons. Jointly, the top ten make up roughly 8.8% of the sample.

Results and caveats for the whole study, not just this receptor: The quantity of clinical and demographic metadata differed by source and by participant and was supplied without curation.

The sequencing sample was made of peripheral blood. Recombination linked TRBV5-6 to TRBJ1-5; the junction holds 9 bases that match TRBD1. The TCR sequence derives from a man younger than 40 with acute or convalescent COVID-19. The CDR3 is CASSAGQGRWNQPQHF. The DNA reads TGTGCCAGCAGCGCAGGACAGGGGAGGTGGAATCAGCCCCAGCATTTT.